These T cell receptor beta chains were read from a single sample in a study of identical twins. TCRdb redid the calling of the 5' RACE reads with MiXCR, one entry per CDR3 protein. Of 700,000 or so distinct CDR3 sequences in the sample, over 8.5% are singletons; the top ten hold about 0.98%. The same data also contributed to another study, on yellow fever vaccine responses in identical twins.

Material for sequencing was PBMCs. These receptors all come from a woman between 18 and 29 years old in good health. CDR3s include the opening cysteine and the closing phenylalanine or tryptophan. D genes are given only for firm matches.

cdr3_length j_call d_call v_call cdr3_aa
15 TRBJ2-5 NA TRBV5-1 CASRPLERERETQYF
14 TRBJ2-5 NA TRBV6-1 CASSRQAYQETQYF
15 TRBJ1-4 NA TRBV12-3/TRBV12-4 CASSFGEINAEKLFF
12 TRBJ2-3 NA TRBV2 CASSDNRVKQYF
16 TRBJ2-5 TRBD2 TRBV11-2 CASSLAPSGGLETQYF
14 TRBJ1-2 NA TRBV4-3 CASSQDEGNYGYTF
14 TRBJ2-3 NA TRBV15 CATSKYTLTDTQYF
14 TRBJ2-2 NA TRBV6-2/TRBV6-3 CASSYTQGSGELFF
14 TRBJ2-4 NA TRBV3-1 CASSQRRPGNIQYF
15 TRBJ2-2 TRBD1 TRBV7-9 CASSPQGAPLKELFF
19 TRBJ2-1 TRBD2 TRBV4-3 CASSQEFAGEKDLGNEQFF
17 TRBJ2-5 TRBD1 TRBV7-7 CASSLGALRTGEETQYF
13 TRBJ2-3 NA TRBV7-2 CASSLGIPDTQYF
13 TRBJ2-7 NA TRBV28 CASGRGILFEQYF
13 TRBJ1-2 TRBD1 TRBV6-1 CASSAGQAYGYTF
15 TRBJ2-7 TRBD2 TRBV6-2/TRBV6-3 CASSLLAGVLYEQYF
15 TRBJ2-5 NA TRBV11-2 CASSLVAGRQETQYF
14 TRBJ2-5 TRBD2 TRBV20-1 CSARIPGLRETQYF
15 TRBJ2-5 TRBD1 TRBV7-3 CASSEQGALGETQYF
14 TRBJ1-2 NA TRBV7-2 CASSLENSGHGYTF
13 TRBJ2-5 NA TRBV20-1 CSAQNYLLETQYF
16 TRBJ2-3 NA TRBV21-1 CASSNVLAGSTDTQYF
15 TRBJ2-1 TRBD2 TRBV4-3 CARKCSGSSYNEQFF
16 TRBJ2-1 TRBD2 TRBV4-3 CASSQYWGGGSNEQFF
15 TRBJ2-1 NA TRBV4-2 CASSQDAAGGTEQFF
21 TRBJ2-1 TRBD2 TRBV15 CATSRVGRELAGGRGYNEQFF
17 TRBJ2-3 TRBD2 TRBV27 CASSPTLWAGGTDTQYF
14 TRBJ2-4 NA TRBV21-1 CASSKREAKNIQYF
17 TRBJ1-2 NA TRBV7-9 CASSFPSRGRANYGYTF
17 TRBJ2-6 TRBD1 TRBV27 CASSFMTGPSGANVLTF
14 TRBJ2-5 TRBD2 TRBV20-1 CSARLTSGQETQYF
13 TRBJ1-1 NA TRBV20-1 CSARPDRRTEAFF
13 TRBJ2-7 TRBD1 TRBV10-3 CAISVQGNHEQYF
15 TRBJ1-2 NA TRBV5-1 CASSSSGQGNYGYTF
15 TRBJ2-1 NA TRBV11-2 CASSFEAPLYNEQFF
17 TRBJ2-3 TRBD1 TRBV7-3 CASSFLGTGGIGDTQYF
16 TRBJ2-4 TRBD2 TRBV2 CASSDSGSRKKNIQYF
12 TRBJ2-1 NA TRBV30 CAWSVLGAEQFF
19 TRBJ2-2 TRBD1 TRBV11-1 CASSDGTGGDPLNTGELFF
14 TRBJ2-5 TRBD1 TRBV27 CASSGTATGETQYF
17 TRBJ2-5 TRBD1 TRBV14 CASSQLKANRGQETQYF
15 TRBJ2-5 NA TRBV20-1 CSARISWTAQETQYF
16 TRBJ2-6 NA TRBV9 CASSAGHVSGANVLTF
14 TRBJ1-5 NA TRBV6-1 CASGDFMGNQPQHF
18 TRBJ2-3 TRBD1 TRBV10-1 CASKRQGAKKPTSITQYF
18 TRBJ2-1 TRBD2 TRBV28 CASSSPLSGLAGSEVQFF
14 TRBJ2-1 NA TRBV12-3/TRBV12-4 CAIPMEGRFNEQFF
15 TRBJ2-1 NA TRBV29-1 CSTERGRTTNNEQFF
11 TRBJ2-7 NA TRBV29-1 CSGRYGNEQYF